The clone carrying this TCR beta chain was seen many times. Its antigen is as yet unknown. This specimen comes from a study of neurological immune-mediated disorders. The cDNA was generated through 5'RACE incorporating 10-nucleotide random UMIs. MiXCR, run by TCRdb on the 5' RACE reads, gives a single entry per CDR3 protein. The sample records 30,000 to 45,000 distinct CDR3 sequences, more than 9% being singletons. V was pared by 2 bases and J by 10 bases, with 15 bases between. Germline CDR1 reads KGHSH; CDR2 reads LQKENI. The CDR3 sequence is 15 residues long. The sorted libraries started from 1 million CD4+ or CD8+ T cells. Study-wide findings and caveats: Patients with HTLV-1-associated myelopathy had the highest level of TCR clonal expansion, whereas patients with multiple sclerosis had the lowest level, falling beneath the level found in healthy controls.

The TCR comes from a woman aged 30 to 39 with HTLV-1-associated myelopathy (HAM/TSP). The sequenced sample consisted of CD4+ T cells from blood. The chain has TRBV18 and TRBJ1-6; D not certain. CDR3 protein: CASSPMPGPTSPLHF. The CDR3, as DNA: TGTGCCAGCTCACCAATGCCAGGCCCTACCTCACCCCTCCACTTT.